The 4 T cell receptor beta chains in this list originate from one sample, sequenced in a study of blood T cell repertoires in COVID-19 (dated by TCRdb to between 2020 and 2021). Preparation of the library involved the immunoSEQ multiplex PCR assay. The table was pulled from immuneACCESS by TCRdb, which kept in-frame rearrangements only. Such tables lose some clones; where checked, under half of the loss comes from unresolved V genes, and the rest has no known cause. The sample includes nearly 90,000 clones, with over 80% observed a single time. The biggest ten clones account for roughly 10% of the sample. The material sequenced was peripheral blood. The receptors derive from a man older than 75 with acute or convalescent COVID-19.

This chain joins TRBV19 and TRBJ2-7; 7 nucleotides match TRBD1. Trimming at V came to 6 bases and at J to 9 bases, leaving 11 bases not matched to a gene. Germline CDR1 and CDR2: LNHDA and SQIVND (reference sequence). CDR3 length: 13 residues. The CDR3 DNA reads as TGTGCCAGTAGCGACAGGGACCTACGAGGGCAGTACTTC. It translates to CASSDRDLRGQYF.

The V gene is TRBV2, the J gene TRBJ2-5, with D perhaps TRBD2 (6 bases). V shed 7 bases and J shed 4 bases, with 16 bases lying between them. In germline, CDR1 is SNHLY, CDR2 FYNNEI. The CDR3 loop spans 14 amino acids. The CDR3 nucleotides are TGTGCCAGCAATGAGGGGCGGGAAACAGAGACCCAGTACTTC. Translated: CASNEGRETETQYF.

The V call is TRBV5-1, the J call TRBJ2-1, with 8 bases that match TRBD1. Germline CDR1 reads SGHRS; CDR2 reads YFSETQ. The CDR3 is made up of 15 amino acids. The V and J ends lost 4 bases and 9 bases, in that order; junction bases with no gene match: 12. The CDR3 reads CASSPGQGRVGEQFF. As DNA, the CDR3 is TGCGCCAGCAGCCCCGGACAGGGAAGAGTGGGTGAGCAGTTCTTC.

The chain couples TRBV28 to TRBJ1-5; no clear D. Germline CDR1 and CDR2: MDHEN and SYDVKM. This CDR3 region has 14 residues. The germline V and J ends were trimmed by 8 bases and 7 bases, with 18 bases remaining between them. CDR3 DNA: TGTGCCAGCGCGTCGCTGGAGGTTTCACAGCCCCAGCATTTT. Protein product: CASASLEVSQPQHF.